The rows below give T cell receptor beta chains drawn from one sample of a study of CD8+ T cells in alopecia areata. Data came from immunoSEQ multiplex PCR; TCRdb stores just in-frame clones and leaves some out. The sample holds around 180,000 clones, about 65% seen once. This sample comprised CD4+ T cells sorted from blood, obtained between weeks 49 and 50, from a patient treated with tofacitinib. The receptors derive from a human donor with alopecia areata. Both conserved end residues are part of each CDR3. Fields, in order: CDR3 length, clone size, V gene, D gene, J gene, CDR3 protein, CDR3 DNA. The D gene is left open where the match is weak. Expanded clones get a size class; other rows say once, few or many, or leave the size out.

len: 13
abundance: few
v_gene: TRBV29-1
d_gene: .
j_gene: TRBJ1-1
CDR3aa: CSVLRGYDTEAFF
CDR3nt: TGCAGCGTTCTCAGGGGTTATGACACTGAAGCTTTCTTT

len: 14
abundance: .
v_gene: TRBV7-8
d_gene: TRBD1
j_gene: TRBJ1-1
CDR3aa: CASSLFVYRGEAFF
CDR3nt: TGTGCCAGCAGCCTATTCGTGTACAGGGGGGAGGCTTTCTTT

len: 16
abundance: .
v_gene: TRBV7-2
d_gene: TRBD1
j_gene: TRBJ2-1
CDR3aa: CASSLVGDRVGNEQFF
CDR3nt: TGTGCCAGCAGCTTAGTGGGGGACAGGGTCGGCAATGAGCAGTTCTTC

len: 13
abundance: .
v_gene: TRBV6-1
d_gene: .
j_gene: TRBJ2-7
CDR3aa: CASMKDAAYEQYF
CDR3nt: TGTGCCAGCATGAAGGACGCAGCCTACGAGCAGTACTTC

len: 15
abundance: once
v_gene: TRBV5-6
d_gene: TRBD1
j_gene: TRBJ1-5
CDR3aa: CASSVTGQNGQPQHF
CDR3nt: TGTGCCAGCAGCGTGACAGGGCAAAACGGGCAGCCCCAGCATTTT

len: 14
abundance: .
v_gene: TRBV29-1
d_gene: .
j_gene: TRBJ2-1
CDR3aa: CSVGGRANRNEQFF
CDR3nt: TGCAGCGTGGGGGGCAGGGCTAATCGGAATGAGCAGTTCTTC

len: 12
abundance: .
v_gene: TRBV6-5
d_gene: .
j_gene: TRBJ1-6
CDR3aa: CASTGNNSPLHF
CDR3nt: TGTGCCAGCACAGGGAACAATTCACCCCTCCACTTT

len: 13
abundance: .
v_gene: TRBV9
d_gene: .
j_gene: TRBJ2-7
CDR3aa: CASSVDSGYEQYF
CDR3nt: TGTGCCAGCAGCGTAGACTCGGGGTACGAGCAGTACTTC

len: 12
abundance: few
v_gene: TRBV6-6
d_gene: TRBD1
j_gene: TRBJ2-4
CDR3aa: CASSTDRNIQYF
CDR3nt: TGTGCCAGCAGTACGGACAGGAACATTCAGTACTTC

len: 12
abundance: .
v_gene: TRBV29-1
d_gene: .
j_gene: TRBJ2-2
CDR3aa: CSVGHNTGELFF
CDR3nt: TGCAGCGTTGGACATAACACCGGGGAGCTGTTTTTT

len: 12
abundance: .
v_gene: TRBV30
d_gene: .
j_gene: TRBJ1-6
CDR3aa: CAWSDGGSPLHF
CDR3nt: TGTGCCTGGAGTGACGGAGGGTCACCCCTCCACTTT

len: 17
abundance: .
v_gene: TRBV4-3
d_gene: .
j_gene: TRBJ2-7
CDR3aa: CASSQDVGQGQPYEQYF
CDR3nt: TGCGCCAGCAGCCAAGACGTGGGGCAGGGACAACCCTACGAGCAGTACTTC

len: 16
abundance: .
v_gene: TRBV18
d_gene: .
j_gene: TRBJ1-1
CDR3aa: CASSERGTGMNTEAFF
CDR3nt: TGTGCCAGCTCTGAACGGGGAACAGGGATGAACACTGAAGCTTTCTTT

len: 12
abundance: .
v_gene: TRBV19
d_gene: .
j_gene: TRBJ1-5
CDR3aa: CASSIWMGAQHF
CDR3nt: TGTGCCAGTAGTATTTGGATGGGGGCCCAGCATTTT

len: 16
abundance: .
v_gene: TRBV2
d_gene: TRBD1
j_gene: TRBJ1-2
CDR3aa: CASSVLGTGRDYGYTF
CDR3nt: TGTGCCAGCAGTGTATTGGGGACAGGGCGCGACTATGGCTACACCTTC

len: 17
abundance: .
v_gene: TRBV15
d_gene: .
j_gene: TRBJ2-3
CDR3aa: CATLDGGPTRSTDTQYF
CDR3nt: TGTGCCACCCTCGACGGGGGGCCGACACGTAGCACAGATACGCAGTATTTT

len: 14
abundance: few
v_gene: TRBV6-5
d_gene: .
j_gene: TRBJ1-1
CDR3aa: CASRGRLLNTEAFF
CDR3nt: TGTGCCAGCAGGGGCCGGCTATTGAACACTGAAGCTTTCTTT

len: 14
abundance: .
v_gene: TRBV18
d_gene: TRBD1
j_gene: TRBJ1-5
CDR3aa: CASSPGTGNQPQHF
CDR3nt: TGTGCCAGCTCACCTGGGACAGGGAATCAGCCCCAGCATTTT

len: 15
abundance: .
v_gene: TRBV9
d_gene: TRBD1
j_gene: TRBJ1-4
CDR3aa: CASSGGDSRNEKLFF
CDR3nt: TGTGCCAGCAGCGGAGGGGACAGCCGTAATGAAAAACTGTTTTTT

len: 14
abundance: .
v_gene: TRBV30
d_gene: TRBD1
j_gene: TRBJ1-1
CDR3aa: CAWRKGQTPYEAFF
CDR3nt: TGTGCCTGGAGGAAGGGACAGACGCCCTACGAAGCTTTCTTT

len: 18
abundance: .
v_gene: TRBV27
d_gene: .
j_gene: TRBJ2-7
CDR3aa: CASRSGGTGEGSSYEQYF
CDR3nt: TGTGCCAGCAGAAGTGGTGGGACGGGAGAGGGAAGCTCCTACGAGCAGTACTTC

len: 17
abundance: .
v_gene: TRBV25-1
d_gene: .
j_gene: TRBJ1-1
CDR3aa: CASSESSGLGGVTEAFF
CDR3nt: TGTGCCAGCAGTGAAAGCAGTGGACTGGGAGGGGTGACTGAAGCTTTCTTT

len: 15
abundance: few
v_gene: TRBV14
d_gene: .
j_gene: TRBJ2-3
CDR3aa: CASSLPGRSTDTQYF
CDR3nt: TGTGCCAGCAGCCTACCGGGACGCAGCACAGATACGCAGTATTTT

len: 14
abundance: .
v_gene: TRBV29-1
d_gene: .
j_gene: TRBJ1-2
CDR3aa: CSAGDGDPSYGYTF
CDR3nt: TGCAGCGCTGGGGATGGGGACCCCTCCTATGGCTACACCTTC

len: 13
abundance: .
v_gene: TRBV7-6
d_gene: TRBD2
j_gene: TRBJ2-3
CDR3aa: CASSRGLMDTQYF
CDR3nt: TGTGCCAGCAGCCGGGGACTAATGGATACGCAGTATTTT

len: 15
abundance: .
v_gene: TRBV7-2
d_gene: .
j_gene: TRBJ2-7
CDR3aa: CASSLSFGQAYEQYF
CDR3nt: TGTGCCAGCAGCTTATCCTTCGGACAAGCCTACGAGCAGTACTTC

len: 14
abundance: few
v_gene: TRBV2
d_gene: .
j_gene: TRBJ1-5
CDR3aa: CASNGLVNNQPQHF
CDR3nt: TGTGCCAGCAACGGGCTCGTGAACAATCAGCCCCAGCATTTT

len: 14
abundance: .
v_gene: TRBV28
d_gene: TRBD1
j_gene: TRBJ2-3
CDR3aa: CASRRDRGSDTQYF
CDR3nt: TGTGCCAGCAGACGGGACAGGGGATCAGATACGCAGTATTTT

len: 12
abundance: few
v_gene: TRBV9
d_gene: .
j_gene: TRBJ2-1
CDR3aa: CASSVGGHEQFF
CDR3nt: TGTGCCAGCAGCGTAGGGGGCCATGAGCAGTTCTTC

len: 13
abundance: .
v_gene: TRBV29-1
d_gene: .
j_gene: TRBJ2-2
CDR3aa: CSVDGANTGELFF
CDR3nt: TGCAGCGTTGACGGGGCGAACACCGGGGAGCTGTTTTTT

len: 15
abundance: .
v_gene: TRBV7-2
d_gene: TRBD2
j_gene: TRBJ2-5
CDR3aa: CASSQLAGNQETQYF
CDR3nt: TGTGCCAGCAGCCAGCTAGCGGGGAATCAAGAGACCCAGTACTTC

len: 11
abundance: .
v_gene: TRBV7-9
d_gene: .
j_gene: TRBJ1-5
CDR3aa: CAAGGNQPQHF
CDR3nt: TGTGCCGCGGGGGGCAATCAGCCCCAGCATTTT

len: 14
abundance: .
v_gene: TRBV21-1
d_gene: .
j_gene: TRBJ1-1
CDR3aa: CASSKVVFNTEAFF
CDR3nt: TGTGCCAGCAGCAAAGTTGTATTCAACACTGAAGCTTTCTTT

len: 17
abundance: .
v_gene: TRBV4-3
d_gene: TRBD2
j_gene: TRBJ2-3
CDR3aa: CASSQDPSGGAVDTQYF
CDR3nt: TGCGCCAGCAGCCAAGATCCCAGCGGGGGGGCTGTAGATACGCAGTATTTT

len: 13
abundance: .
v_gene: TRBV30
d_gene: .
j_gene: TRBJ1-1
CDR3aa: CAWSVDQNTEAFF
CDR3nt: TGTGCCTGGAGTGTAGACCAGAACACTGAAGCTTTCTTT

len: 11
abundance: .
v_gene: TRBV29-1
d_gene: .
j_gene: TRBJ1-1
CDR3aa: CSVVGGTEAFF
CDR3nt: TGCAGCGTTGTGGGGGGGACTGAAGCTTTCTTT